This T cell receptor (beta chain) was identified in a study of shared clonotypes between healthy human individuals. Clones were sequenced by immunoSEQ multiplex PCR, and TCRdb holds only the in-frame ones, with some missing. The sample includes around 2.5 million clones, roughly 93% of them seen just once. Germline values: CDR1 SEHNR, CDR2 FQNEAQ (reference sequence). V gave up 3 bases and J gave up 0 bases, with 6 bases separating them. The CDR3 is 15 residues long. This clonotype was sampled from a man younger than 30 in good health. Some clones in this sample may be carry-over from other donors' samples. V is TRBV7-9 and J is TRBJ2-6; D ambiguous. The sample taken for sequencing was naive CD4+ T cells from PBMCs. Subset defined: CD45RA+ positively selected. The CDR3: CASSFTLSGANVLTF. The CDR3 DNA reads as TGTGCCAGCAGCTTTACACTCTCTGGGGCCAACGTCCTGACTTTC.